Listed here are 26 T cell receptor beta chains from one sample, sequenced in a study of shared clonotypes between healthy human individuals. CD45RO-negative CD8 cells positively selected for CCR7 made up the naive population, which excluded terminally differentiated effector memory CD45RA+ cells. Libraries were prepared by immunoSEQ multiplex PCR; TCRdb keeps only in-frame clonotypes and omits some of them. The sample lists around 2,100,000 clones; over 85% were seen once. Sequencing was done on a sample of naive CD8+ T cells sorted from blood. The receptor set was obtained from a man between 18 and 29 years old in good health.

The V and J genes are TRBV7-2 and TRBJ1-1; D possibly corresponds to TRBD1 (5 bases). The germline V gene has CDR1 SGHTA and CDR2 FQGNSA. This CDR3 comprises 13 residues. V was cut by 3 bases and J by 5 bases, with 10 bases left in between. CDR3 sequence reads: CASSFMGLTEAFF. For the CDR3, the DNA is TGTGCCAGCAGCTTTATGGGGCTGACTGAAGCTTTCTTT.

The chain combines TRBV5-1 with TRBJ2-1; no reliable D call. This CDR3 is 15 amino acids long. Germline V gene data show CDR1 as SGHRS and CDR2 as YFSETQ. Trimming pared 3 bases from V and 7 bases from J, leaving 17 bases between. The CDR3: CASSSWASLWNEQFF. DNA for the CDR3: TGCGCCAGCAGCTCCTGGGCCAGTCTATGGAATGAGCAGTTCTTC.

The chain combines TRBV19 with TRBJ1-1; D is unresolved. Deletions cut 5 bases from V and 5 bases from J, with 18 bases between. The CDR3 is 15 amino acids. CDR1 is LNHDA and CDR2 is SQIVND in the germline V gene (reference sequence). CDR3 nucleotide sequence: TGTGCCAGTAGTCACCCTCGGGCAGGCGTTACTGAAGCTTTCTTT. Translation: CASSHPRAGVTEAFF.

The chain has TRBV5-1 and TRBJ1-2; 8 nucleotides align to TRBD1. Per germline, CDR1 SGHRS and CDR2 YFSETQ. The junction had 6 bases not matched to a gene; V was cut back by 0 bases and J by 8 bases. This CDR3 comprises 14 residues. The CDR3 region is CASSLGQGAYGYTF. Here the CDR3 DNA reads TGCGCCAGCAGCTTGGGGCAGGGGGCATACGGCTACACCTTC.

The rearrangement uses TRBV2 and TRBJ2-5; D remains unclear. V was shortened by 6 bases and J by 4 bases, with 12 bases between the two germline ends. The germline V gene encodes CDR1 SNHLY and CDR2 FYNNEI. The CDR3 length is 13 residues. The CDR3 DNA is TGTGCCAGCAGACTGACCGAGACAGAGACCCAGTACTTC. Its translation: CASRLTETETQYF.

The CDR3 sequence is CASSFGWFGQGLNEQFF. The CDR3 nucleotides are TGTGCCAGCAGTTTTGGGTGGTTTGGACAGGGGCTTAATGAGCAGTTCTTC. The V and J genes are TRBV27 and TRBJ2-1, with 9 bases fitting TRBD1. The CDR3 is made up of 17 amino acids. In germline, CDR1 is MNHEY, CDR2 SMNVEV (reference sequence). The ends lost 3 bases at V and 7 bases at J; junction bases unmatched: 13.

The chain recombines TRBV4-1 with TRBJ2-3, with 9 positions matching TRBD1. Germline lookup yields CDR1 MGHRA and CDR2 YSYEKL. V shed 1 base and J 2 bases; nucleotides not matched to a gene: 4. The CDR3 covers 16 residues. The chain's CDR3 is CASSQVGTGITDTQYF. Here the CDR3 DNA reads TGCGCCAGCAGCCAAGTGGGGACAGGGATCACAGATACGCAGTATTTT.

This chain uses TRBV28 with TRBJ2-7; perhaps TRBD1 as D (5 bases). CDR1 is MDHEN, CDR2 SYDVKM, per germline. The CDR3 loop spans 14 amino acids. V lost 3 bases, J lost 7 bases, and 16 bases lay in between. The CDR3 nucleotides are TGTGCCAGCAGTTTGGCAGGGTGGAGTGGTGAGCAGTACTTC. Its protein product is CASSLAGWSGEQYF. Full variable domain (missing parts from reference TRBV28 and TRBJ2-7): DVKVTQSSRYLVKRTGEKVFLECVQDMDHENMFWYRQDPGLGLRLIYFSYDVKMKEKGDIPEGYSVSREKKERFSLILESASTNQTSMYLCASSLAGWSGEQYFGPGTRLTVT.

This chain connects TRBV7-6 to TRBJ1-1, with 8 bases fitting TRBD1. This CDR3 has 18 residues. Germline V gene lookup returns CDR1 SGHVS and CDR2 FNYEAQ. The V gene end was trimmed by 1 base and the J gene end by 4 bases; junction bases not matched to a gene: 14. CDR3 protein: CASSLVGQGLFLGTEAFF. DNA for the CDR3: TGTGCCAGCAGCTTAGTAGGACAGGGCTTGTTTCTAGGCACTGAAGCTTTCTTT.

The chain has TRBV2 and TRBJ2-7; D may be TRBD2 (5 bases). V was trimmed by 8 bases and J by 2 bases, leaving 16 bases between them. There are 14 residues in the CDR3. Germline CDR1 SNHLY, CDR2 FYNNEI. The CDR3 DNA sequence: TGTGCCAGCGGCTCAGCGGTCCTCCCCTACGAGCAGTACTTC. This sequence encodes CASGSAVLPYEQYF.

The CDR3 nucleotides read TGTGCCAGCAGCGACGGACAGGGAATTTACGAGCAGTACTTC. Residues: CASSDGQGIYEQYF. The chain recombines TRBV6-1 with TRBJ2-7; TRBD1 matches at 8 bases. Unmatched junction bases numbered 8, after V lost 6 bases and J lost 4 bases. The CDR3 loop spans 14 amino acids. Germline CDR1 is MNHNS and CDR2 is SASEGT.

This sequence joins TRBV6-1 and TRBJ2-7; possibly TRBD1 or TRBD2 for D (6 bases each). V was trimmed by 3 bases and J by 3 bases, leaving 12 bases between them. CDR3 length: 14 residues. Germline V CDR1 and CDR2: MNHNS, SASEGT. The CDR3: CASSEPGEVYEQYF. The CDR3 bases are TGTGCCAGCAGTGAGCCAGGGGAGGTCTACGAGCAGTACTTC.

The sample holds one count of this clone. The chain carries TRBV5-6 and TRBJ1-1; weak D call: TRBD1 (6 bases). In germline, CDR1 is SGHDT, CDR2 YYEEEE. V was shortened by 4 bases and J by 3 bases, with 13 bases between the two germline ends. The CDR3 runs to 14 residues. For the CDR3, the DNA is TGTGCCAGCAGCCACGAGGGGGGTGACACTGAAGCTTTCTTT. It yields the protein CASSHEGGDTEAFF.

The chain joins TRBV7-8 to TRBJ1-1; possible D gene TRBD1, 5 bases. Germline V gives CDR1 SGHVS, CDR2 FQNEAQ. Deletions cut 5 bases from V and 6 bases from J, with 13 bases between. There are 13 residues in the CDR3. CDR3 loop: CASSPGWGAEAFF. CDR3 DNA: TGTGCCAGCAGCCCGGGATGGGGGGCTGAAGCTTTCTTT.

The V gene is TRBV28, the J gene TRBJ2-7, with D perhaps TRBD2 (5 bases). The V and J ends lost 6 bases and 7 bases respectively, with 22 bases between them. The CDR3 totals 15 residues. The germline V gene has CDR1 MDHEN and CDR2 SYDVKM. Written as DNA, the CDR3 is TGTGCCAGCAGCCCGGTCTGGGCCGGGGTCCCGGAGCAGTACTTC. Amino acids: CASSPVWAGVPEQYF.

The CDR3, as DNA: TGCGCCAGCAGCCCGAACGGACTAGCGGGAGATGGAAATGAGCAGTTCTTC. Translating it yields CASSPNGLAGDGNEQFF. The genes are TRBV5-1 and TRBJ2-1, with 13 bases that match TRBD2. The CDR3 extends over 17 amino acids. The V segment lost 4 bases and the J segment 7 bases; nucleotides outside the gene matches: 11. CDR1 and CDR2 from the germline V gene are SGHRS and YFSETQ.

CDR3 in amino acids: CSVEEGAGTNYEQYF. The CDR3 nucleotides read TGCAGCGTTGAGGAAGGGGCCGGGACAAACTACGAGCAGTACTTC. The V gene is TRBV29-1, the J gene TRBJ2-5; D may be TRBD1 (6 bases). The J call may be mistaken, given a closer DNA end match to TRBJ2-7. The germline V gene has CDR1 SQVTM and CDR2 ANQGSEA. This CDR3 has 15 residues.

The table lists this clone with a count of one. This rearrangement joins TRBV13 to TRBJ2-5; 11 bases agree with TRBD2. Germline V gene lookup returns CDR1 PRHDT and CDR2 FYEKMQ (reference sequence). The CDR3 has 17 residues. V lost 4 bases and J lost 2; bases outside the gene matches: 9. For the CDR3, the DNA is TGTGCCAGCAGCTCGGGACTAGCGGCCTTACATCAAGAGACCCAGTACTTC. It encodes CASSSGLAALHQETQYF. The full variable domain, in which reference TRBV13 and TRBJ2-5 provide the parts outside the CDR3, is AAGVIQSPRHLIKEKRETATLKCYPIPRHDTVYWYQQGPGQDPQFLISFYEKMQSDKGSIPDRFSAQQFSDYHSELNMSSLELGDSALYFCASSSGLAALHQETQYFGPGTRLLVL.

V gene TRBV4-1 combines with J gene TRBJ2-5; TRBD2 matches at 8 bases. The DNA end is a closer match to TRBJ2-7, so the J assignment may be wrong. The CDR3 spans 18 residues. The germline gives CDR1 MGHRA, CDR2 YSYEKL. The CDR3 DNA is TGCGCCAGCAGCCAAGAGGGGGGAGTTGGACTAGCCGCCTACGAGCAGTACTTC. Its protein product is CASSQEGGVGLAAYEQYF.

This clone appeared a few times. The V gene is TRBV27, the J gene TRBJ1-2; 9 bases line up with TRBD1. The V gene end was trimmed by 6 bases and the J gene end by 7 bases; junction bases not matched to a gene: 6. Germline V gives CDR1 MNHEY, CDR2 SMNVEV (reference sequence). The CDR3 sequence is 13 residues long. The DNA of the CDR3 is TGTGCCAGCAGCCCCGGGACAGGGACTGGCTACACCTTC. Its protein product is CASSPGTGTGYTF.

The chain has TRBV7-9 and TRBJ1-2; possible D gene TRBD1, 6 bases. The CDR3 has 16 amino acids. Germline V gives CDR1 SEHNR, CDR2 FQNEAQ (reference sequence). V was clipped by 4 bases and J by 3 bases, with 18 bases between them. The CDR3 protein is CASSSPFRGADYGYTF. The CDR3 DNA is TGTGCCAGCAGCTCGCCCTTCAGGGGCGCCGACTATGGCTACACCTTC.

Worth noting for this clone: The identical CDR3 is also encoded by other nucleotide sequences in the sample. V is TRBV27 and J is TRBJ1-2; D gene unclear. The CDR3 is 11 amino acids. CDR1 and CDR2 (germline): MNHEY, SMNVEV (reference sequence). V was pared by 4 bases and J by 4 bases, with 4 bases between. The CDR3 DNA sequence: TGTGCCAGCAGTTCGGGCTATGGCTACACCTTC. Protein sequence: CASSSGYGYTF.

This clone occurred once. This chain joins TRBV27 and TRBJ1-2, with D perhaps matching TRBD1 (6 bases). V lost 7 bases and J 7 bases, leaving 19 bases between the germline ends. CDR1 and CDR2 (germline): MNHEY, SMNVEV (reference sequence). The CDR3 has 14 amino acids. CDR3 nucleotide sequence: TGTGCCAGCAAAACAGGGTGGGAGTATGGTGGCTACACCTTC. Translation: CASKTGWEYGGYTF.

The V gene is TRBV19, the J gene TRBJ2-5; TRBD1 agrees at 8 bases. This CDR3 contains 14 residues. The V and J ends lost 6 bases and 2 bases, in that order; junction bases with no gene match: 5. Germline loops: CDR1 LNHDA, CDR2 SQIVND (reference sequence). CDR3 DNA sequence: TGTGCCAGTAGGGACCGGGACAGGCAAGAGACCCAGTACTTC. Its protein product is CASRDRDRQETQYF.

This clone occurred once. Other nucleotide sequences from this sample produce the same CDR3. This sequence joins TRBV28 and TRBJ1-2; TRBD1 agrees at 9 bases. The CDR3 runs to 14 residues. The junction had 4 bases not matched to a gene; V was cut back by 3 bases and J by 5 bases. Germline-derived CDR1 and CDR2 are MDHEN and SYDVKM. In DNA, the CDR3 is TGTGCCAGCAGTTTGGGACAGGGTGGTTATGGCTACACCTTC. Its protein is CASSLGQGGYGYTF.

J is TRBJ2-1 and V is TRBV7-8; no clear D gene. The CDR3 totals 13 residues. Trimming shortened V by 1 base and J by 8 bases, and 9 bases separated the two germline ends. Germline V gene lookup returns CDR1 SGHVS and CDR2 FQNEAQ. In DNA, the CDR3 is TGTGCCAGCAGCTTAGAATGGGTGGATGAGCAGTTCTTC. It codes for CASSLEWVDEQFF.